These 15 T cell receptor beta chains share one sample of origin, sequenced in a study of cytomegalovirus exposure and HLA in healthy donors. Some clones are missing from TCRdb's copy, which holds only in-frame ones; the method was immunoSEQ multiplex PCR. Altogether 150,000 to 200,000 clones are present, about 89% being singletons, with the ten largest covering approximately 2.5%. The specimen sequenced was PBMCs. The receptors come from a young man in good health and CMV-seropositive.

The CDR3 is CASSMGRGYGYTF. The CDR3 DNA reads TGTGCCAGCAGCATGGGCAGGGGGTATGGCTACACCTTC. V usage is TRBV14 and J usage is TRBJ1-2; TRBD1 matches 7 bases. The germline gives CDR1 SGHDN, CDR2 FVKESK. V shed 5 bases, J shed 5 bases, and the junction held 5 bases outside the gene matches. This CDR3 has 13 residues.

This chain links TRBV18 with TRBJ1-5, with D unclear. Germline V gene data show CDR1 as KGHSH and CDR2 as LQKENI. The CDR3 is 16 residues long. V lost 3 bases and J lost 9, with 21 bases in between. The CDR3 region has the DNA TGTGCCAGCTCACCCCTGGCGCAGGTCCCAGCTCTGCCCCAGCATTTT. Translated, it gives CASSPLAQVPALPQHF.

The rearrangement joins TRBV5-1 to TRBJ1-5, with 7 nucleotides matching TRBD1. Germline V lookup: CDR1 SGHRS, CDR2 YFSETQ. The V and J ends lost 4 bases and 0 bases, in that order; junction bases with no gene match: 7. The CDR3 has 16 amino acids. The CDR3 is CASSQTGAYSNQPQHF. The DNA of the CDR3 is TGCGCCAGCAGCCAAACAGGGGCCTATAGCAATCAGCCCCAGCATTTT.

In regard to this clone: A read error may produce the germline difference seen at one junction end. V gene TRBV7-8 combines with J gene TRBJ1-4, with 7 bases lining up with TRBD1. Looked up from germline, CDR1 is SGHVS and CDR2 is FQNEAQ. The CDR3 extends over 15 amino acids. CDR3 sequence (DNA): TGTGCCAGCAGCCTAGCGGGACAGCAAAATGAAAAACTGTTTTTT. Its translation: CASSLAGQQNEKLFF. Full variable domain (outside the CDR3, taken from reference TRBV7-8 and TRBJ1-4): GAGVSQSPRYKVAKRGQDVALRCDPISGHVSLFWYQQALGQGPEFLTYFQNEAQLDKSGLPSDRFFAERPEGSVSTLKIQRTQQEDSAVYLCASSLAGQQNEKLFFGSGTQLSVL.

The chain has TRBV2 and TRBJ1-4; the match to TRBD1 covers 10 bases. With 6 bases clipped from V and 8 bases from J, the junction kept 6 bases outside the gene matches. Per germline, CDR1 SNHLY and CDR2 FYNNEI. This CDR3 is built from 14 residues. CDR3 loop: CASRKDRGWEKLFF. In DNA form, the CDR3 reads TGTGCCAGCAGAAAGGACAGGGGGTGGGAAAAACTGTTTTTT.

The CDR3 is CAISQGHGIGYTF. CDR3 nucleotides: TGTGCCATCAGCCAGGGACACGGAATAGGCTACACCTTC. The chain joins TRBV10-3 to TRBJ1-2, with a possible D match to TRBD1 (6 bases). Germline CDR1 reads ENHRY; CDR2 reads SYGVKD. Trimming removed 6 bases at V and 8 bases at J, with 16 bases between. This CDR3 spans 13 amino acids.

The chain combines TRBV4-3 with TRBJ2-7, with 11 positions matching TRBD2. This CDR3 has 16 residues. Germline V gene lookup returns CDR1 LGHNA and CDR2 YSLEER. With V trimmed by 0 bases and J by 6 bases, 7 bases remained unmatched. The CDR3 nucleotides read TGCGCCAGCAGCCAAGATTCACTAGCGGGGGCCCGCGAGCAGTACTTC. Amino acids: CASSQDSLAGAREQYF.

The chain carries TRBV9 and TRBJ2-3; D might be TRBD2 (6 bases). The CDR3 length is 17 residues. The V end lost 3 bases, the J end lost 5 bases, and 22 bases lay between the germline ends. Germline CDR1 SGDLS, CDR2 YYNGEE. In DNA form, the CDR3 reads TGTGCCAGCAGCGCCCCTCGTCGTGGACTATCAGGAGATACGCAGTATTTT. It specifies CASSAPRRGLSGDTQYF.

This chain joins TRBV7-9 and TRBJ2-1, with D tentatively TRBD2 (5 bases). V shed 1 base and J shed 15 bases, with 19 bases lying between them. Germline assignment: CDR1 SEHNR and CDR2 FQNEAQ (reference sequence). This CDR3 contains 14 residues. The CDR3 protein is CASSLDFSPPEGFF. The CDR3, as DNA: TGTGCCAGCAGCTTAGATTTTAGCCCGCCTGAGGGGTTCTTC.

The rearrangement links TRBV27 to TRBJ1-6, with a possible D match to TRBD1 (5 bases). V lost 2 bases to trimming and J lost 9 bases, with 14 bases between them. The CDR3 runs to 15 residues. In germline, CDR1 is MNHEY, CDR2 SMNVEV (reference sequence). The CDR3 loop reads CASSLRGGNRSPLHF. For the CDR3, the DNA is TGTGCCAGCAGTTTAAGGGGTGGGAACCGTTCACCCCTCCACTTT.

The chain links TRBV5-5 to TRBJ2-7; D is perhaps TRBD2 (6 bases). In germline, CDR1 is SGHKS, CDR2 YYEKEE (reference sequence). The V end was cut by 0 bases, the J end by 4 bases, with 17 bases between. This CDR3 contains 16 residues. CDR3 in amino acids: CASSLGTSPAGYEQYF. The CDR3 DNA reads TGTGCCAGCAGCTTGGGAACGTCTCCGGCGGGATACGAGCAGTACTTC.

The chain joins TRBV9 to TRBJ2-3; D is possibly TRBD1 (6 bases). Deletions cut 6 bases from V and 2 bases from J, with 16 bases between. The CDR3 runs 15 residues. CDR1 and CDR2 (germline): SGDLS, YYNGEE. The DNA of the CDR3 is TGTGCCAGCACCAAAGGGGGTGACTACACAGATACGCAGTATTTT. Its protein is CASTKGGDYTDTQYF.

The CDR3 bases are TGTGCCAGCAGCCCCAGCCCCAGGGGTTTAGGCAAAAACATTCAGTACTTC. Its translation: CASSPSPRGLGKNIQYF. The chain is built from TRBV28 and TRBJ2-4; a possible D gene is TRBD1 (6 bases). The V gene lost 6 bases and the J gene lost 3 bases, with 21 bases spanning the gap. CDR1 is MDHEN, CDR2 SYDVKM, per germline. CDR3 size: 17 residues. Full variable domain (rest looked up from reference TRBV28 and TRBJ2-4): DVKVTQSSRYLVKRTGEKVFLECVQDMDHENMFWYRQDPGLGLRLIYFSYDVKMKEKGDIPEGYSVSREKKERFSLILESASTNQTSMYLCASSPSPRGLGKNIQYFGAGTRLSVL.

The rearrangement joins TRBV2 to TRBJ2-7, with D perhaps matching TRBD1 (6 bases). This CDR3 spans 14 amino acids. V lost 5 bases, J lost 0 bases, and 11 bases lay in between. Germline CDR1 SNHLY, CDR2 FYNNEI. CDR3 residues: CASSQDSFSYEQYF. DNA of the CDR3: TGTGCCAGCAGTCAGGACAGTTTCTCCTACGAGCAGTACTTC. The variable domain in full, completed from reference TRBV2 and TRBJ2-7, reads EPEVTQTPSHQVTQMGQEVILRCVPISNHLYFYWYRQILGQKVEFLVSFYNNEISEKSEIFDDQFSVERPDGSNFTLKIRSTKLEDSAMYFCASSQDSFSYEQYFGPGTRLTVT.

J is TRBJ1-2 and V is TRBV5-4; 8 bases agree with TRBD1. This CDR3 is 15 amino acids long. CDR1 is SGHNT, CDR2 YYREEE, per germline (reference sequence). The junction had 11 bases not matched to a gene; V was cut back by 4 bases and J by 6 bases. In DNA, the CDR3 is TGTGCCAGCAGCCTGGACAGGGAGATGGGGGATGGCTACACCTTC. Protein: CASSLDREMGDGYTF.